These T cell receptor beta chains were read from a single sample in a study of Graves' ophthalmopathy and Graves' hyperthyroidism. TCRdb itself ran the multiplex PCR reads through MiXCR, one entry per CDR3 protein. The sample holds almost 400,000 distinct CDR3 sequences; around 17% are singletons and the top ten take about 1.6%. The sample was peripheral blood. The receptors were sampled from a woman in her late teens or twenties with Graves' ophthalmopathy. Each CDR3 is given with its conserved first and last residue. The order of the fields is D gene, J gene, V gene, clone size, CDR3 DNA, CDR3 protein. D genes are given only for firm matches. Rows may omit the clone size; those that give it use once, few, many or a size class.

-,TRBJ1-1,TRBV12-3/TRBV12-4,-,TGTGCCAGCACCCGGGACTCCCGACCGGGCACTGAAGCTTTCTTT,CASTRDSRPGTEAFF
-,TRBJ1-5,TRBV28,many,TGTGCCAGCAATTTCCCGGGAAGGAGCAATCAGCCCCAGCATTTT,CASNFPGRSNQPQHF
TRBD1,TRBJ1-5,TRBV6-2/TRBV6-3,many,TGTGCCAGCAGTACTGGGACAGGGGCGGTTAGCAATCAGCCCCAGCATTTT,CASSTGTGAVSNQPQHF
TRBD2,TRBJ2-7,TRBV6-5,many,TGTGCCAGCAGTTACTCGAAAGGGACTAGCGGGAGTGTTCATTACTTC,CASSYSKGTSGSVHYF
-,TRBJ2-7,TRBV5-1,many,TGCGCCAGCAGCTCTGGGGCGATGAGCTCCTACGAGCAGTACTTC,CASSSGAMSSYEQYF
-,TRBJ2-7,TRBV7-2,many,TGTGCCAGCAGCCAGACAGCCTACGAGCAGTACTTC,CASSQTAYEQYF
-,TRBJ2-2,TRBV11-2,many,TGTGCCAGCAGCCGCGGGACAGAACCTACCGGGGAGCTGTTTTTT,CASSRGTEPTGELFF
-,TRBJ2-2,TRBV6-5,-,TGTGCCAGCAGTTCCCTATACACCGGGGAGCTGTTTTTT,CASSSLYTGELFF
TRBD1,TRBJ2-7,TRBV4-3,many,TGCGCCAGCAGCCAAGGGACAGGGCCGTACGAGCAGTACTTC,CASSQGTGPYEQYF
TRBD1,TRBJ1-3,TRBV7-6,many,TGTGCCAGCAGCTGGACAGGGGGCCTAGGAGGAAACACCATATATTTT,CASSWTGGLGGNTIYF
-,TRBJ1-5,TRBV6-1,-,TGTGCCAGCAGTAAGACAGATGATCAGCCCCAGCATTTT,CASSKTDDQPQHF